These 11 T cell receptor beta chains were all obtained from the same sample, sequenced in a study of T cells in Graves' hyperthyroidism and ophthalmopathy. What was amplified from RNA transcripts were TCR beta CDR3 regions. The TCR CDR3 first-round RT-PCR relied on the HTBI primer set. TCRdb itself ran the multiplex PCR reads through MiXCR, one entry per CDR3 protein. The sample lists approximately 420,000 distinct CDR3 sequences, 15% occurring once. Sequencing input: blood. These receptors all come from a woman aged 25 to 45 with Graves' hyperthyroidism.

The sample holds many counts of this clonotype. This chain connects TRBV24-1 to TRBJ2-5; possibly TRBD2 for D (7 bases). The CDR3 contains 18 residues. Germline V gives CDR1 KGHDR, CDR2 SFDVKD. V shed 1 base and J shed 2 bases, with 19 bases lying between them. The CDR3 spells CATSDFQGSAGVQETQYF. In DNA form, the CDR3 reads TGTGCCACCAGTGATTTCCAGGGGTCCGCGGGGGTACAAGAGACCCAGTACTTC.

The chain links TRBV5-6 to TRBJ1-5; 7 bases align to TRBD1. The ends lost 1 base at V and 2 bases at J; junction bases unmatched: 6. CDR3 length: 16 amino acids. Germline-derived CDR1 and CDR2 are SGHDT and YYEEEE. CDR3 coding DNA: TGTGCCAGCAGCTTGAAAGGGGGCAAGGGCAATCAGCCCCAGCATTTT. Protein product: CASSLKGGKGNQPQHF.

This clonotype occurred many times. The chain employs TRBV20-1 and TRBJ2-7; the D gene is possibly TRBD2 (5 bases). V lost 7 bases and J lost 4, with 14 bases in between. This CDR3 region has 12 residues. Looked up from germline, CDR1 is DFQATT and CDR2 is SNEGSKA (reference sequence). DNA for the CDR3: TGCAGTGTCGGGAACCCCGCATACGAGCAGTACTTC. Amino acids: CSVGNPAYEQYF.

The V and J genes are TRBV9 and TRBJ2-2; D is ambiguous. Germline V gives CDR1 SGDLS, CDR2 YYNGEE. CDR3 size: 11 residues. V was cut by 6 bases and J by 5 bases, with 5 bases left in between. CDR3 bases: TGTGCCAGCACGAGGACCGGGGAGCTGTTTTTT. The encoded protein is CASTRTGELFF.

CDR3 DNA: TGTGCCAGCAGTTACTCGATCGGGGACTATGGCTACACCTTC. Translation gives CASSYSIGDYGYTF. The rearrangement uses TRBV6-2 or TRBV6-3 and TRBJ1-2; D gene ambiguous. Trimming left V 0 bases short and J 3 bases short, with 8 bases between. The CDR3 consists of 14 residues. Germline assignment: CDR1 MNHEY and CDR2 SVGEGT.

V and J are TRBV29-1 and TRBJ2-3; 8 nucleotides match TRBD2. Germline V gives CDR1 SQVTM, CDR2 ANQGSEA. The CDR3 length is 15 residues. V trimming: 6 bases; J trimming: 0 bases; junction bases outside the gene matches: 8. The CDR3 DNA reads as TGCAGCGTGCCTCGACTAGCGTCTAGCACAGATACGCAGTATTTT. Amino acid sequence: CSVPRLASSTDTQYF.

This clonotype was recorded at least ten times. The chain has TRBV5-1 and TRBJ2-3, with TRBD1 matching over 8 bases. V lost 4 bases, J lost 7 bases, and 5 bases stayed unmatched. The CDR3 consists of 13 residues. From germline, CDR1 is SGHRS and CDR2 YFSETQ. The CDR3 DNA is TGCGCCAGCAGCGACACAGGGGGGAATACGCAGTATTTT. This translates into CASSDTGGNTQYF.

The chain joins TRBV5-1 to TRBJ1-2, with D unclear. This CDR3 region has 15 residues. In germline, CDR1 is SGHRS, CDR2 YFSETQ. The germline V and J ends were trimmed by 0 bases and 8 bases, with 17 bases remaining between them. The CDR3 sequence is CASSLEKLGLIGYTF. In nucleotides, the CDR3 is TGCGCCAGCAGCTTGGAGAAGTTGGGTTTAATCGGCTACACCTTC.

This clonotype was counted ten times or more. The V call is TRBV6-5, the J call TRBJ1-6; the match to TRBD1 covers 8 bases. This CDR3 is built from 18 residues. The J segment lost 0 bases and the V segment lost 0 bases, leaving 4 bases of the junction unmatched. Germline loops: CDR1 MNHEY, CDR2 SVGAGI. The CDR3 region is CASSYSTGADSYNSPLHF. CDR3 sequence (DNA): TGTGCCAGCAGTTACTCGACAGGGGCGGACTCCTATAATTCACCCCTCCACTTT.

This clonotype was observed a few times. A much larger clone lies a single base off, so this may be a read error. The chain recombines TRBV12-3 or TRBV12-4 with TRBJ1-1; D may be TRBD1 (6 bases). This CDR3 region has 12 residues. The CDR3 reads CASSPGTYEACF. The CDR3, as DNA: TGTGCCAGCAGTCCCGGGACATATGAAGCTTGCTTT.

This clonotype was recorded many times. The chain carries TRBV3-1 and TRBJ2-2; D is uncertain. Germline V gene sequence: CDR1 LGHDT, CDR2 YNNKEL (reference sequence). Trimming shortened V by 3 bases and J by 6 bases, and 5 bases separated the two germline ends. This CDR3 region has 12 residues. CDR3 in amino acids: CASSQGAGELFF. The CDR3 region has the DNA TGTGCCAGCAGCCAGGGTGCCGGGGAGCTGTTTTTT.